The sequence of this T cell receptor beta chain was determined in a study of T cell responses to AZD1222 COVID-19 vaccine. Overall study results and limits: Clonal diversity was possibly underestimated, and white British individuals and females predominated among donors. The study sampled repertoires only after the peak T cell response. Spike-specific TCR breadth and depth both grew after two AZD1222 doses. Spike was spanned by vaccine-associated CD4 TCRs, with dominance at 160-218 and 743-854.

The CDR3 covers 17 residues. CDR1 is SEHNR and CDR2 is FQNEAQ in the germline V gene (reference sequence). Trimming cost V 5 bases and J 1 base, with 20 bases left between them. As to this clone: The antigen is unknown.

Sequencing was performed with immunoSEQ multiplex PCR; in TCRdb, only in-frame clones are kept and a portion is missing. This table has about 170,000 clones, approximately 95% appearing once. J is TRBJ2-5 and V is TRBV7-9; D is possibly TRBD1 (6 bases). The material sequenced was peripheral blood, taken on day 0 of AZD1222 vaccination. The sequence was collected from an adult in good health. This CDR3 reads CASSPLRAGDTQETQYF. The DNA for the CDR3 is TGTGCCAGCAGCCCACTCCGGGCAGGGGATACCCAAGAGACCCAGTACTTC.